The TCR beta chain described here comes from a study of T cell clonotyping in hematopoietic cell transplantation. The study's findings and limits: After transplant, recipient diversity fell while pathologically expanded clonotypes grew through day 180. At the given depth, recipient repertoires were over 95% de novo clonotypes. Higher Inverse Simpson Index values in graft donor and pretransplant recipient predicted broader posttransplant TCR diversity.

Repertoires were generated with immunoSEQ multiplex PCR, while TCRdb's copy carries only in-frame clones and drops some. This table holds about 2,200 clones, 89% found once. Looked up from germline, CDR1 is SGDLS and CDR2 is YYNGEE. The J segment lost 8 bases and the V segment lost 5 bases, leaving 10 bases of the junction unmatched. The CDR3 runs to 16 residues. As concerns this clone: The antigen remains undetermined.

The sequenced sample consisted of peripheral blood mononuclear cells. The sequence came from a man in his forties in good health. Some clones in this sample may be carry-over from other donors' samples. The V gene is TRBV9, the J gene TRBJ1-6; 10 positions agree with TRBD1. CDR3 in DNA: TGTGCCAGCAGTGACCGGGACAGGGGTGGCCATTCACCCCTCCACTTT. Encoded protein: CASSDRDRGGHSPLHF. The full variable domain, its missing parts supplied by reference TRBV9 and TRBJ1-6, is DSGVTQTPKHLITATGQRVTLRCSPRSGDLSVYWYQQSLDQGLQFLIQYYNGEERAKGNILERFSAQQFPDLHSELNLSSLELGDSALYFCASSDRDRGGHSPLHFGNGTRLTVT.